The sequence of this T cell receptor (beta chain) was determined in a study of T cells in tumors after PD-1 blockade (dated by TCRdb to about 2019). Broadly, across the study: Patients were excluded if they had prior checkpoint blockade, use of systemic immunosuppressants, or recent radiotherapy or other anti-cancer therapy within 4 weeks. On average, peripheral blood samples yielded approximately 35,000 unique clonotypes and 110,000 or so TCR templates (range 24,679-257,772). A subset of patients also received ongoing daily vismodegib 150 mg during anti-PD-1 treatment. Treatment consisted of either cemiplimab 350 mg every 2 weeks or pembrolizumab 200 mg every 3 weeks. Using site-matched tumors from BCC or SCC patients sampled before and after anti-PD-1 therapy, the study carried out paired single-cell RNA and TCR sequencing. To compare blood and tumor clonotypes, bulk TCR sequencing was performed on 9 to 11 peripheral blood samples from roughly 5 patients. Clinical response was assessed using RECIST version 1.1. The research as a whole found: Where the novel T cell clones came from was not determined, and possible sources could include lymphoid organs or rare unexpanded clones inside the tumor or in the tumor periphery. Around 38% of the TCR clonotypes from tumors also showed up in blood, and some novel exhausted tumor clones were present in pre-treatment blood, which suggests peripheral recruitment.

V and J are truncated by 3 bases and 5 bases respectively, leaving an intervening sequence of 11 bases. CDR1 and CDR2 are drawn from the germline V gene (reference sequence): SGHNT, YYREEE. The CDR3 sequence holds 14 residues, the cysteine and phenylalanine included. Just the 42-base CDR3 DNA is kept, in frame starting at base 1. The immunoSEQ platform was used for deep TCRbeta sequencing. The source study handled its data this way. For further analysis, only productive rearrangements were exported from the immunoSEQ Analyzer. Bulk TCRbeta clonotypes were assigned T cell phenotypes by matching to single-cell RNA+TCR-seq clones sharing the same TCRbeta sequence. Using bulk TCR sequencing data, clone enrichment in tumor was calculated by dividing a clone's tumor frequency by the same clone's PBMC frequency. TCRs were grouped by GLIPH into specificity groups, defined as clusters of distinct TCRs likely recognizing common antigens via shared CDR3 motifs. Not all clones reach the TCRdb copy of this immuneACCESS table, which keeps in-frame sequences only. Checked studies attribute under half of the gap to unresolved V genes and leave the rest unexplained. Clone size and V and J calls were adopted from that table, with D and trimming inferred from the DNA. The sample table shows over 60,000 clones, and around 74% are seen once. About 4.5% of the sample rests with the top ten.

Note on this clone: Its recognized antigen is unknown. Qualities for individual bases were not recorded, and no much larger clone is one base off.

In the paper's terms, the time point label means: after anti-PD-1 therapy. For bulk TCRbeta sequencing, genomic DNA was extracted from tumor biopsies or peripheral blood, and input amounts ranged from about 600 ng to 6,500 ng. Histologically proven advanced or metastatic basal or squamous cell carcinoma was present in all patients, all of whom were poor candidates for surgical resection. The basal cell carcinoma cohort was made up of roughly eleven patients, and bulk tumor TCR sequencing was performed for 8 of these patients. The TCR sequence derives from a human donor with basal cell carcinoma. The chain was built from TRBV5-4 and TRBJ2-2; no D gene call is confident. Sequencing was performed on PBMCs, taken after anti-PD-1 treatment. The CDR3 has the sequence CASSSPSVTGELFF. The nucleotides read TGTGCCAGCAGCTCCCCGTCAGTGACCGGGGAGCTGTTTTTT. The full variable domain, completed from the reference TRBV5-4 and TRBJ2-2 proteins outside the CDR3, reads ETGVTQSPTHLIKTRGQQVTLRCSSQSGHNTVSWYQQALGQGPQFIFQYYREEENGRGNFPPRFSGLQFPNYSSELNVNALELDDSALYLCASSSPSVTGELFFGEGSRLTVL.